The TCR beta chain described here comes from a study of T cell changes during pregnancy in multiple sclerosis. Trimming removed 8 bases at V and 0 bases at J, with 10 bases between. This CDR3 has 13 amino acids. Germline V CDR1 and CDR2: LNHDA, SQIVND (reference sequence). Assay: immunoSEQ multiplex PCR; the TCRdb copy retains only in-frame clones and omits some. The sample includes around 68,000 clones, 90% of them seen just once. The sequence was collected from a female donor with multiple sclerosis, enrolled in a pregnancy study. The sample consisted of peripheral blood, taken in the third trimester of pregnancy. The genes are TRBV19 and TRBJ1-2; D possibly corresponds to TRBD1 (6 bases). CDR3 sequence: CASADRPNYGYTF. The CDR3 DNA reads TGTGCCAGTGCCGACAGGCCTAACTATGGCTACACCTTC.